This passage covers 26 T cell receptor beta chains from one sample sequenced in a study of blood T cells in healthy people across ages. A sample-barcoded 5' primer and a J-beta primer mix were used in a second PCR of roughly 7 to 11 cycles. Via MiXCR, TCRdb re-called the 5' RACE reads, giving one row per CDR3 protein. The sample carries 800,000 to 900,000 distinct CDR3 sequences, 62% recorded once. The material sequenced was blood. The origin of the receptors is a man between 25 and 39 years old in good health.

This chain uses TRBV29-1 with TRBJ2-5; 7 bases line up with TRBD1. V was clipped by 0 bases and J by 2 bases; unmatched bases: 9. Germline V CDR1 and CDR2: SQVTM, ANQGSEA. The CDR3 has 16 residues. The CDR3 bases are TGCAGCGTTGAAGAGAACCATCGCAGGGGGCAAGAGACCCAGTACTTC. Translated, it gives CSVEENHRRGQETQYF.

In its sample, this clonotype was seen a few times. The chain joins TRBV5-1 to TRBJ2-7, with 9 bases aligning to TRBD1. V gave up 6 bases and J gave up 3 bases; unmatched junction bases: 10. Germline V gene sequence: CDR1 SGHRS, CDR2 YFSETQ. CDR3 size: 15 residues. CDR3 sequence: CASMNRQGGYYEQYF. CDR3 in DNA: TGCGCCAGCATGAATAGACAGGGGGGCTACTACGAGCAGTACTTC.

This clonotype was recorded only once. V usage is TRBV4-1 and J usage is TRBJ2-5; the D is unclear. Germline V gives CDR1 MGHRA, CDR2 YSYEKL. CDR3 length: 14 amino acids. V was cut by 1 base and J by 8 bases, with 14 bases left in between. CDR3 in DNA: TGCGCCAGCAGCCAAGGTGAAAGCCCCCGAACCCAGTACTTC. Its translation is CASSQGESPRTQYF.

The chain is built from TRBV5-1 and TRBJ2-1; a weak D match, TRBD1 (5 bases). The V gene lost 1 base and the J gene lost 5 bases, with 16 bases spanning the gap. This CDR3 contains 16 residues. Germline CDR1 SGHRS, CDR2 YFSETQ. This CDR3 is CASSLSRAGWDNEQFF. CDR3 sequence (DNA): TGCGCCAGCAGCTTGTCCAGGGCAGGGTGGGACAATGAGCAGTTCTTC. The complete variable domain, with remaining parts taken from reference TRBV5-1 and TRBJ2-1, reads KAGVTQTPRYLIKTRGQQVTLSCSPISGHRSVSWYQQTPGQGLQFLFEYFSETQRNKGNFPGRFSGRQFSNSRSEMNVSTLELGDSALYLCASSLSRAGWDNEQFFGPGTRLTVL.

The chain combines TRBV20-1 with TRBJ2-1, with 8 bases matching TRBD2. The CDR3 runs to 15 residues. The germline V gene has CDR1 DFQATT and CDR2 SNEGSKA (reference sequence). V gave up 0 bases and J gave up 7 bases; unmatched junction bases: 8. Written as DNA, the CDR3 is TGCAGTGCTAGAGACGGGACTAGTCGGAGTAATGAGCAGTTCTTC. Amino acids: CSARDGTSRSNEQFF.

The chain recombines TRBV19 with TRBJ1-1; tentatively, D is TRBD1 (6 bases). In germline, CDR1 is LNHDA, CDR2 SQIVND (reference sequence). Trimming cost V 5 bases and J 0 bases, with 13 bases left between them. CDR3 length: 15 residues. The CDR3 nucleotides are TGTGCCAGTAGTTTGGGGGCCTTAATGAACACTGAAGCTTTCTTT. Its translation: CASSLGALMNTEAFF. Full variable domain (remainder filled in from reference TRBV19 and TRBJ1-1): DGGITQSPKYLFRKEGQNVTLSCEQNLNHDAMYWYRQDPGQGLRLIYYSQIVNDFQKGDIAEGYSVSREKKESFPLTVTSAQKNPTAFYLCASSLGALMNTEAFFGQGTRLTVV.

The genes are TRBV7-3 and TRBJ2-1; 7 bases are a match to TRBD1. The CDR3 contains 16 residues. Germline CDR1 SGHTA, CDR2 FQGTGA. The V segment lost 5 bases and the J segment 0 bases; nucleotides outside the gene matches: 7. CDR3 in DNA: TGTGCCAGCAGCCTACAGGGGCCGAGCTCCTACAATGAGCAGTTCTTC. Its protein product is CASSLQGPSSYNEQFF.

The chain is built from TRBV4-2 and TRBJ1-1; the D gene is possibly TRBD1 (6 bases). The CDR3 has 14 amino acids. The V gene's germline CDR1 is LGHNA and CDR2 YNFKEQ. Trimming removed 4 bases from V and 4 bases from J, with 13 bases in between. In nucleotides, the CDR3 is TGTGCCAGCAGCCCGAGGGGGGTTGGCACTGAAGCTTTCTTT. Translated, it gives CASSPRGVGTEAFF.

The gene calls are TRBV28 and TRBJ2-5; the D gene is possibly TRBD1 (5 bases). The CDR3 extends over 16 amino acids. CDR1 and CDR2 (germline): MDHEN, SYDVKM. Trimming removed 6 bases from V and 0 bases from J, with 17 bases in between. The CDR3 sequence: CASRDRTYPYQETQYF. CDR3 bases: TGTGCCAGCAGGGATCGGACATACCCGTACCAAGAGACCCAGTACTTC. The full variable domain, its missing parts supplied by reference TRBV28 and TRBJ2-5, is DVKVTQSSRYLVKRTGEKVFLECVQDMDHENMFWYRQDPGLGLRLIYFSYDVKMKEKGDIPEGYSVSREKKERFSLILESASTNQTSMYLCASRDRTYPYQETQYFGPGTRLLVL.

This rearrangement joins TRBV20-1 to TRBJ2-7; D perhaps matches TRBD2 (5 bases). The J call may be incorrect, as the DNA end agrees better with TRBJ2-5. The CDR3 has 13 residues. Germline loops: CDR1 DFQATT, CDR2 SNEGSKA (reference sequence). CDR3 bases: TGCAGTGCTGTACGAGGGTTCCGGGAGACCCAGTACTTC. It translates to CSAVRGFRETQYF.

The genes are TRBV29-1 and TRBJ2-2; D call uncertain. Trimming removed 6 bases from V and 4 bases from J, with 9 bases in between. CDR3 size: 12 residues. Germline CDR1 is SQVTM and CDR2 is ANQGSEA. The CDR3 DNA reads as TGCAGCGTCCCCAAGGGCACCGGGGAGCTGTTTTTT. Translation: CSVPKGTGELFF.

This clonotype was seen just once. The chain is built from TRBV3-1 and TRBJ1-1, with D unresolved. The V end was cut by 1 base, the J end by 4 bases, with 13 bases between. The CDR3 spans 15 residues. CDR1 LGHDT and CDR2 YNNKEL come from the germline V gene (reference sequence). The CDR3 is CASSQGEVVPTEAFF. CDR3 nucleotide sequence: TGTGCCAGCAGCCAAGGGGAGGTGGTGCCCACTGAAGCTTTCTTT.

This clonotype was counted a few times. Since a much larger clone is just one base distant, this may be a read error. This chain joins TRBV28 and TRBJ2-3, with a tentative D call TRBD2 (6 bases). Per germline, CDR1 MDHEN and CDR2 SYDVKM. The CDR3 covers 15 residues. V shed 3 bases and J shed 6 bases, with 16 bases lying between them. The CDR3 spells CASSFVIGGVDTQYF. The CDR3 DNA is TGTGCCAGCAGTTTTGTTATCGGGGGTGTGGATACGCAGTATTTT.

This rearrangement joins TRBV29-1 to TRBJ2-7; 12 bases are a match to TRBD1. Germline V lookup: CDR1 SQVTM, CDR2 ANQGSEA. The CDR3 length is 14 residues. The V gene end was trimmed by 4 bases and the J gene end by 4 bases; junction bases not matched to a gene: 5. This chain's CDR3 is CSVVGTGGPYEQYF. The CDR3 DNA is TGCAGCGTTGTAGGGACAGGGGGCCCGTACGAGCAGTACTTC.

The V call is TRBV29-1, the J call TRBJ2-7; D may be TRBD1 or TRBD2 (6 bases each). Germline V lookup: CDR1 SQVTM, CDR2 ANQGSEA. There are 13 residues in the CDR3. V was clipped by 5 bases and J by 2 bases, with 13 bases between them. Written as DNA, the CDR3 is TGCAGCGTTAAAGGGGGGCTCGCCTACGAGCAGTACTTC. It specifies CSVKGGLAYEQYF.

The V call is TRBV11-1, the J call TRBJ2-1; 7 nucleotides agree with TRBD2. With 4 bases clipped from V and 6 bases from J, the junction kept 6 bases outside the gene matches. The CDR3 covers 14 residues. The germline CDR1 and CDR2 sequences are SGHAT and FQDESV (reference sequence). The CDR3 region is CASSWGLLFNEQFF. CDR3 bases: TGTGCCAGCAGCTGGGGACTACTTTTCAATGAGCAGTTCTTC.

The chain carries TRBV29-1 and TRBJ1-2; a possible D gene is TRBD1 (5 bases). V lost 1 base to trimming and J lost 10 bases, with 28 bases between them. This CDR3 has 17 residues. Germline assignment: CDR1 SQVTM and CDR2 ANQGSEA. DNA of the CDR3: TGCAGCGTTGAAGCGGCAGGGCACGGAGCTGCGCCTTTTGTCTACACCTTC. Protein: CSVEAAGHGAAPFVYTF.

This chain links TRBV29-1 with TRBJ2-6; D unresolved. V gave up 6 bases and J gave up 1 base, with 10 bases separating them. The CDR3 spans 14 residues. The V gene's germline CDR1 is SQVTM and CDR2 ANQGSEA. The CDR3 region is CSVAPESGANVLTF. The CDR3 region has the DNA TGCAGCGTCGCCCCCGAATCTGGGGCCAACGTCCTGACTTTC.

This rearrangement joins TRBV27 to TRBJ2-5; no firm D call. Per germline, CDR1 MNHEY and CDR2 SMNVEV (reference sequence). Trimming pared 3 bases from V and 4 bases from J, leaving 3 bases between. This CDR3 has 11 residues. The CDR3 reads CASSFPETQYF. CDR3 nucleotides: TGTGCCAGCAGTTTCCCAGAGACCCAGTACTTC.

V and J are TRBV13 and TRBJ2-1; D is perhaps TRBD1 (6 bases). The V and J ends lost 1 base and 2 bases respectively, with 9 bases between them. This CDR3 spans 15 amino acids. Germline V gene data show CDR1 as PRHDT and CDR2 as FYEKMQ (reference sequence). The CDR3 DNA reads TGTGCCAGCAGCTTAGTGGGGGCGACCTACAATGAGCAGTTCTTC. Translated, it gives CASSLVGATYNEQFF.

V and J are TRBV9 and TRBJ2-5; D may match TRBD1 or TRBD2 (5 bases each). This CDR3 contains 15 residues. Germline V gene data show CDR1 as SGDLS and CDR2 as YYNGEE. Between the trimmed V and J ends, which lost 2 bases and 3 bases, there was a span of 14 bases. CDR3 sequence: CASSVGVRAEETQYF. In nucleotides, the CDR3 is TGTGCCAGCAGCGTGGGGGTGAGAGCCGAAGAGACCCAGTACTTC.

CDR3 amino acids: CASSERVPPDTQYF. The CDR3 coding sequence is TGTGCCAGCAGTGAACGGGTTCCCCCCGATACGCAGTATTTT. The chain has TRBV2 and TRBJ2-3; no clear D. The length of the CDR3 is 14 residues. From germline, CDR1 is SNHLY and CDR2 FYNNEI. The V gene lost 2 bases and the J gene lost 6 bases, with 12 bases spanning the gap. The full variable domain, rest sourced from reference TRBV2 and TRBJ2-3, is EPEVTQTPSHQVTQMGQEVILRCVPISNHLYFYWYRQILGQKVEFLVSFYNNEISEKSEIFDDQFSVERPDGSNFTLKIRSTKLEDSAMYFCASSERVPPDTQYFGPGTRLTVL.

The chain links TRBV12-5 to TRBJ2-5; no firm D call. Trimming cost V 0 bases and J 4 bases, with 21 bases left between them. This CDR3 has 18 residues. Germline V lookup: CDR1 LGHNT, CDR2 FRNRAP. In nucleotides, the CDR3 is TGTGCTAGTGGTTTGGTAGTTGGGCAGGCAACGGATGTAGAGACCCAGTACTTC. Its translation: CASGLVVGQATDVETQYF.

This clonotype has ten or more counts. The J gene is TRBJ1-5, the V gene TRBV28; the D gene is possibly TRBD1 (5 bases). CDR1 MDHEN and CDR2 SYDVKM come from the germline V gene. This CDR3 is 15 amino acids long. Trimming left V 3 bases short and J 2 bases short, with 11 bases between. The CDR3 spells CASSLAGIGNQPQHF. As DNA, the CDR3 is TGTGCCAGCAGTTTGGCAGGGATAGGCAATCAGCCCCAGCATTTT.

The chain recombines TRBV20-1 with TRBJ2-7, with 12 bases matching TRBD1. V shed 7 bases, J shed 0 bases, and the junction held 10 bases outside the gene matches. The CDR3 totals 16 residues. In germline, CDR1 is DFQATT, CDR2 SNEGSKA (reference sequence). The CDR3 DNA reads as TGCAGTGGGGACAGGGGGCTGAGCCCGGGCTCCTACGAGCAGTACTTC. Amino acid sequence: CSGDRGLSPGSYEQYF.

This chain uses TRBV5-1 with TRBJ2-1, with 9 bases identical to TRBD2. The germline V gene has CDR1 SGHRS and CDR2 YFSETQ. Losses at the gene ends were 0 bases for V and 7 bases for J; bases not matched to a gene: 11. This CDR3 is 17 amino acids long. The CDR3 DNA follows: TGCGCCAGCAGCTTGGTCGGGTCGGCGGGGGGGCCTAATGAGCAGTTCTTC. It codes for CASSLVGSAGGPNEQFF. The full variable domain, completed using reference TRBV5-1 and TRBJ2-1, is KAGVTQTPRYLIKTRGQQVTLSCSPISGHRSVSWYQQTPGQGLQFLFEYFSETQRNKGNFPGRFSGRQFSNSRSEMNVSTLELGDSALYLCASSLVGSAGGPNEQFFGPGTRLTVL.